This T cell receptor beta chain is drawn from a study of cytomegalovirus exposure and HLA in healthy donors. Here immunoSEQ multiplex PCR was the method, and the copy in TCRdb shows in-frame clones only, minus some. This sample has about 62,000 clones, with just under 95% found just once. About this clone: Its target is not known.

Whole-study findings and limits: Three chains tied to CMV proved CMV antigen-specific in vitro.

The CDR3 has 15 residues. V trimming: 5 bases; J trimming: 8 bases; junction bases outside the gene matches: 11. Germline values: CDR1 LNHDA, CDR2 SQIVND (reference sequence). This TCR was recovered from a woman aged 18-29 years in good health and CMV-seropositive. The chain joins TRBV19 to TRBJ1-2; 10 bases line up with TRBD1. The sequencing sample was made of PBMCs. The CDR3 DNA follows: TGTGCCAGTAGTCCCCAGACAGGGGGCGCTTCCGGCTACACCTTC. It encodes CASSPQTGGASGYTF.